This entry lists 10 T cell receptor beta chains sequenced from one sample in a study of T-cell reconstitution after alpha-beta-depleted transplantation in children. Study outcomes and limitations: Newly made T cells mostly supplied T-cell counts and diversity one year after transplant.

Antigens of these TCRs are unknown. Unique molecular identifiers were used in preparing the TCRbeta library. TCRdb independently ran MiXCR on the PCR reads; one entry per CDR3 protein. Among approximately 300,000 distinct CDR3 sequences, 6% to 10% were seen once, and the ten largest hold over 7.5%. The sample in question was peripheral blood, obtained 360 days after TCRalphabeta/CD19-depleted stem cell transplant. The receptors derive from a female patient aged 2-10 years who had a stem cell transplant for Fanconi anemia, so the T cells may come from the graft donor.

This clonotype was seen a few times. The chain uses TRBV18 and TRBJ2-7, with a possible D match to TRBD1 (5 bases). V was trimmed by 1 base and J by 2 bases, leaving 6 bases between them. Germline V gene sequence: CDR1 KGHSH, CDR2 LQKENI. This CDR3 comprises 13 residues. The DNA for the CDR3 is TGTGCCAGCTCACCACGGACAACCTACGAGCAGTACTTC. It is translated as CASSPRTTYEQYF.

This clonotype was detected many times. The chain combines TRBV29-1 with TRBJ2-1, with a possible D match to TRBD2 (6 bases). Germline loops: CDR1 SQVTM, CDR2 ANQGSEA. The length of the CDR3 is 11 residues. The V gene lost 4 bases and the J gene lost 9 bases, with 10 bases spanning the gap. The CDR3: CSVGEAGEQFF. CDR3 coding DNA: TGCAGCGTTGGAGAAGCGGGTGAGCAGTTCTTC.

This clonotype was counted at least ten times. CDR3 bases: TGCGCCAGCAGCTTGTACGAGACCCAGTACTTC. Amino acids: CASSLYETQYF. The chain employs TRBV5-1 and TRBJ2-5; D uncertain. Per germline, CDR1 SGHRS and CDR2 YFSETQ. V was cut by 1 base and J by 5 bases, with 3 bases left in between. The CDR3 totals 11 residues.

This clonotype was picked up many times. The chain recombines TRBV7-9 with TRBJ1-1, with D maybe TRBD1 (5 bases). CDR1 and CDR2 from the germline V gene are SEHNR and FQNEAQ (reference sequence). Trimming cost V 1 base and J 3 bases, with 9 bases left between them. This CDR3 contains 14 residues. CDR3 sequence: CASSLGREHTEAFF. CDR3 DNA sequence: TGTGCCAGCAGCTTAGGCAGGGAGCACACTGAAGCTTTCTTT.

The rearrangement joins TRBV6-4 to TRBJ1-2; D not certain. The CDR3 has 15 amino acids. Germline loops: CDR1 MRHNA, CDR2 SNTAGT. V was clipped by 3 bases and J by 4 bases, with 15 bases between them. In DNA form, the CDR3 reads TGTGCCAGCAGTGAAGTCTGGGGTGTTCCCTATGGCTACACCTTC. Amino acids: CASSEVWGVPYGYTF.

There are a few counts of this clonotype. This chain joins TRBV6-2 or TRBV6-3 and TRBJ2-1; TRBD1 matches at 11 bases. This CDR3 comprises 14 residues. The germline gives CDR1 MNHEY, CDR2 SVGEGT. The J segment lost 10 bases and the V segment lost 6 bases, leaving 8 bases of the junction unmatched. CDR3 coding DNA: TGTGCCAGCAGATCGGACAGGGGGCGGGGGGAGCAGTTCTTC. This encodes CASRSDRGRGEQFF.

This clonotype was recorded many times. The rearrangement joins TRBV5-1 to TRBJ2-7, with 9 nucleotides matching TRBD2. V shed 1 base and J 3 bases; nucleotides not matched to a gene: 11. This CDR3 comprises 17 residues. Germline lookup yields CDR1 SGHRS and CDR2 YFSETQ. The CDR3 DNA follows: TGCGCCAGCAGCTTGAACCCCCAGATAGCGGGAGACTACGAGCAGTACTTC. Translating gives CASSLNPQIAGDYEQYF.

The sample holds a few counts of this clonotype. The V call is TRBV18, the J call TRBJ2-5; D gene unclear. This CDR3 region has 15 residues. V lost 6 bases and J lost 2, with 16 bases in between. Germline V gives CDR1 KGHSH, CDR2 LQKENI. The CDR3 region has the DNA TGTGCCAGCTCCCACCAATTAAGGGAACAAGAGACCCAGTACTTC. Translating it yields CASSHQLREQETQYF.

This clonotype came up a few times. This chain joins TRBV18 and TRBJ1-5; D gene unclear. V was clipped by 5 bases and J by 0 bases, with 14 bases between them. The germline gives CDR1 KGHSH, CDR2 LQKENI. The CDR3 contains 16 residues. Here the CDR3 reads CASSAFRTDSNQPQHF. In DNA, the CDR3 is TGTGCCAGCTCAGCGTTCAGGACGGATAGCAATCAGCCCCAGCATTTT.

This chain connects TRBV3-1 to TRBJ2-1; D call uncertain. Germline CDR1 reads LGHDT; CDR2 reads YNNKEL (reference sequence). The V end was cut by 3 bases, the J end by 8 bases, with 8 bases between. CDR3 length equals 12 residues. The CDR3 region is CASSQIGYEQFF. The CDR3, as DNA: TGTGCCAGCAGCCAGATAGGGTATGAGCAGTTCTTC.